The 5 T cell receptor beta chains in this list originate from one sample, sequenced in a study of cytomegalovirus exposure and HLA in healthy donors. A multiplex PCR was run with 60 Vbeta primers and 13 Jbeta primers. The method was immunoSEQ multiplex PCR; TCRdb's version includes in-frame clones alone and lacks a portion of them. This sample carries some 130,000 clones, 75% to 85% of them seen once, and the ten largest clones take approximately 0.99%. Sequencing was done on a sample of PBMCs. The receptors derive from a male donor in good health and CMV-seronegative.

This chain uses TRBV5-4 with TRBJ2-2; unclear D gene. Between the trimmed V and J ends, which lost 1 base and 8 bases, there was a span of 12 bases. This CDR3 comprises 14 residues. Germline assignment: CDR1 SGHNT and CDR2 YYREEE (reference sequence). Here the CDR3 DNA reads TGTGCCAGCAGCTTGTCACATTCCACGGGGGAGCTGTTTTTT. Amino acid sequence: CASSLSHSTGELFF. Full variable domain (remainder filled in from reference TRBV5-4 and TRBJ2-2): ETGVTQSPTHLIKTRGQQVTLRCSSQSGHNTVSWYQQALGQGPQFIFQYYREEENGRGNFPPRFSGLQFPNYSSELNVNALELDDSALYLCASSLSHSTGELFFGEGSRLTVL.

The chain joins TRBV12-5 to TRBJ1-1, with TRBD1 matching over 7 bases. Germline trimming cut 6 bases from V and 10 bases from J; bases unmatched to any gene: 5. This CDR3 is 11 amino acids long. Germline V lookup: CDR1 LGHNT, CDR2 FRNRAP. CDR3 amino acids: CASGETGRAFF. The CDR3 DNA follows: TGTGCTAGTGGGGAGACAGGGAGAGCTTTCTTT.

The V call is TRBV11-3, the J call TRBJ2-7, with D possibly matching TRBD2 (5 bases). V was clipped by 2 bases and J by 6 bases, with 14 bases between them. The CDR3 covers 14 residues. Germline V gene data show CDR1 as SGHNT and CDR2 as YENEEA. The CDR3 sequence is CASSLSTGSGEQYF. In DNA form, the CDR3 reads TGTGCCAGCAGCTTATCAACGGGGTCGGGCGAGCAGTACTTC.

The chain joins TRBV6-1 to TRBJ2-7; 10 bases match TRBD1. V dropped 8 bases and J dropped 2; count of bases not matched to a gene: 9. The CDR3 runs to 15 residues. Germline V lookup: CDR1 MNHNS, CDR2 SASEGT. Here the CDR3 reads CASLGTGVGPYEQYF. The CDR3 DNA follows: TGTGCCAGCTTAGGGACAGGGGTGGGACCCTACGAGCAGTACTTC.

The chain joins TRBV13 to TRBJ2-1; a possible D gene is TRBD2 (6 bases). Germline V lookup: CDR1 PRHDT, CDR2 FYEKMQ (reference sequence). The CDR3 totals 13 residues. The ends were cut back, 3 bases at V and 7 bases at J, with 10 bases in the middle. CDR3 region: CASSFGTPNEQFF. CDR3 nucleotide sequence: TGTGCCAGCAGCTTCGGGACTCCGAATGAGCAGTTCTTC.